The entry that follows covers one T cell receptor (beta chain) sequence. Its specificity is unknown. This may be a read error, as it is one base from a much larger clone. Trimming took 5 bases from V and 2 from J, leaving 19 bases between them. The CDR3 is 17 amino acids. CDR1 SGHTA and CDR2 FQGNSA come from the germline V gene. These data belong to a study of T cells in Graves' hyperthyroidism and ophthalmopathy. Findings and limits, study-wide: The authors' 13 V-J model separated ophthalmopathy from stable hyperthyroidism. Blood also showed most of the thyroid clonotypes that were expanded above 0.001.

Patients with uncontrolled infections, other autoimmune diseases, pregnancy or lactation were excluded. The diagnostic basis comprised clinical symptoms, serum thyroxine and TRAb, thyroid ultrasound and orbital computed tomography. Amplified regions were TCR beta CDR3 sequences from RNA transcripts. HTBI primers drove first-round RT-PCR of the TCR CDR3. TCRdb processed the multiplex PCR reads anew with MiXCR; each CDR3 protein has one entry. Here the sample spans 540,000 or so distinct CDR3 sequences, 46% being singletons. This sequence was found in an adult woman with Graves' disease, either hyperthyroidism or ophthalmopathy (not recorded which). The chain links TRBV7-2 to TRBJ1-3; no clear D gene. Sequencing was carried out using peripheral blood or thyroid tissue (not recorded which). CDR3 nucleotides: TGTGCCAGCAGCACAGAGGACGGCCGGGGTCCTGGAAACACCATATATTTT. Its translation is CASSTEDGRGPGNTIYF.